This is a list of T cell receptor beta chains from one sample in a study of T-cell memory formation after mild COVID-19. In TCRdb, the 5' RACE reads were re-called with MiXCR into one record per CDR3 protein. The sample has 300,000 to 400,000 distinct CDR3 sequences, around 13% seen once. The sample consisted of PBMCs or a T cell subset sorted from them (not recorded which). All receptors derive from a man aged 18 to 30 who had mild COVID-19 (a few samples of this study predate the infection). Cell type and time point are not known. Each CDR3 is given with its conserved first and last residue. Each record gives: clone size, J gene, V gene, D gene, CDR3 protein, CDR3 DNA. D genes are given only for firm matches. Rows may omit the clone size; those that give it use once, few, many or a size class.

size: -
J: TRBJ2-5
V: TRBV6-5
D: -
CDR3: CASSRREFQETQYF
DNA: TGTGCCAGCAGTCGCAGGGAGTTCCAAGAGACCCAGTACTTC

size: few
J: TRBJ1-2
V: TRBV15
D: -
CDR3: CATSRDLISARARGYTF
DNA: TGTGCCACCAGCAGAGATCTAATATCGGCCAGGGCTCGAGGCTACACCTTC

size: -
J: TRBJ2-1
V: TRBV5-5
D: TRBD1
CDR3: CASSLAGTGGTRFNEQFF
DNA: TGTGCCAGCAGCTTGGCGGGGACAGGGGGAACGAGGTTCAATGAGCAGTTCTTC

size: few
J: TRBJ1-6
V: TRBV20-1
D: -
CDR3: CSARDVRAPLGAINSPLHF
DNA: TGCAGTGCTAGAGATGTTAGGGCTCCCTTAGGGGCTATTAATTCACCCCTCCACTTT

size: few
J: TRBJ1-4
V: TRBV20-1
D: TRBD1
CDR3: CSARGRGNPNEKLFF
DNA: TGCAGTGCTAGGGGCAGGGGGAATCCCAATGAAAAACTGTTTTTT

size: -
J: TRBJ2-1
V: TRBV11-2
D: -
CDR3: CASSEVNGLNEQFF
DNA: TGTGCCAGCAGCGAAGTGAACGGTCTCAATGAGCAGTTCTTC

size: few
J: TRBJ1-5
V: TRBV4-1
D: TRBD1
CDR3: CASSPGTGVVSNQPQHF
DNA: TGCGCCAGCAGCCCCGGGACAGGGGTGGTGAGCAATCAGCCCCAGCATTTT

size: -
J: TRBJ2-2
V: TRBV5-1
D: -
CDR3: CASSPSSRGYTGELFF
DNA: TGCGCCAGCAGCCCATCATCCCGGGGATACACCGGGGAGCTGTTTTTT

size: many
J: TRBJ2-5
V: TRBV27
D: TRBD1
CDR3: CASSSGTGGFETQYF
DNA: TGTGCCAGCAGTTCGGGGACAGGGGGGTTCGAGACCCAGTACTTC

size: few
J: TRBJ2-3
V: TRBV25-1
D: TRBD2
CDR3: CASSAPLAGTTDTQYF
DNA: TGTGCCAGCAGTGCCCCCCTAGCGGGGACCACAGATACGCAGTATTTT

size: -
J: TRBJ2-2
V: TRBV7-2
D: -
CDR3: CASSPEDWTRTGELFF
DNA: TGTGCCAGCAGCCCAGAGGACTGGACGAGGACCGGGGAGCTGTTTTTT

size: many
J: TRBJ2-1
V: TRBV12-3/TRBV12-4
D: -
CDR3: CASSSRLARSQFF
DNA: TGTGCCAGCAGTTCCAGACTGGCCAGGAGCCAGTTCTTC

size: -
J: TRBJ2-7
V: TRBV6-2/TRBV6-3
D: -
CDR3: CASSFQGSYEQYF
DNA: TGTGCCAGCAGTTTTCAGGGGTCCTACGAGCAGTACTTC

size: few
J: TRBJ1-1
V: TRBV6-6
D: TRBD1
CDR3: CASSYPPGQGKAEAFF
DNA: TGTGCCAGCAGTTACCCCCCGGGACAGGGGAAGGCTGAAGCTTTCTTT

size: -
J: TRBJ2-7
V: TRBV6-1
D: -
CDR3: CASRPGPSSYEQYF
DNA: TGTGCCAGCCGACCGGGACCGAGCTCCTACGAGCAGTACTTC

size: few
J: TRBJ1-5
V: TRBV19
D: -
CDR3: CASSIGTEYQPQHF
DNA: TGTGCCAGTAGTATAGGAACAGAATATCAGCCCCAGCATTTT

size: -
J: TRBJ1-6
V: TRBV20-1
D: -
CDR3: CSASSQLNSPLHF
DNA: TGCAGTGCTAGTAGTCAGTTAAATTCACCCCTCCACTTT

size: -
J: TRBJ2-7
V: TRBV11-1
D: TRBD2
CDR3: CASSDGLTSGGPYEQYF
DNA: TGTGCCAGCAGCGACGGCTTGACTAGCGGGGGACCCTACGAGCAGTACTTC

size: few
J: TRBJ1-1
V: TRBV7-9
D: -
CDR3: CASSPDIAGFF
DNA: TGTGCCAGCAGCCCGGACATCGCGGGCTTCTTT

size: few
J: TRBJ1-5
V: TRBV7-2
D: TRBD1
CDR3: CASSAGTGHQPQHF
DNA: TGTGCCAGCAGCGCCGGGACAGGGCATCAGCCCCAGCATTTT

size: many
J: TRBJ2-5
V: TRBV5-1
D: -
CDR3: CASSWVTAQETQYF
DNA: TGCGCCAGCAGCTGGGTGACGGCCCAAGAGACCCAGTACTTC

size: many
J: TRBJ1-2
V: TRBV4-2
D: TRBD1
CDR3: CASSHLQGAVNYGYTF
DNA: TGTGCCAGCAGCCACCTACAGGGGGCGGTTAACTATGGCTACACCTTC

size: -
J: TRBJ1-1
V: TRBV6-6
D: -
CDR3: CASWGTSLTEAFF
DNA: TGTGCCAGCTGGGGCACCTCCCTCACTGAAGCTTTCTTT

size: many
J: TRBJ2-2
V: TRBV12-3/TRBV12-4
D: TRBD1
CDR3: CASSFITGGGTGELFF
DNA: TGTGCCAGCAGTTTCATCACAGGGGGAGGCACCGGGGAGCTGTTTTTT

size: -
J: TRBJ2-5
V: TRBV6-2/TRBV6-3
D: TRBD2
CDR3: CASRLAGSKGETQYF
DNA: TGTGCCAGCAGGTTAGCGGGGTCAAAAGGCGAGACCCAGTACTTC

size: -
J: TRBJ2-2
V: TRBV7-9
D: -
CDR3: CASSALDRNTGELFF
DNA: TGTGCCAGCAGCGCACTCGACAGGAACACCGGGGAGCTGTTTTTT

size: many
J: TRBJ2-1
V: TRBV10-3
D: TRBD1
CDR3: CAISVGTGYNEQFF
DNA: TGTGCCATCAGTGTCGGGACAGGATACAATGAGCAGTTCTTC

size: -
J: TRBJ2-5
V: TRBV11-2
D: TRBD2
CDR3: CASSVTSGRETQYF
DNA: TGTGCCAGCAGCGTAACTAGCGGTCGGGAGACCCAGTACTTC

size: few
J: TRBJ1-2
V: TRBV7-8
D: -
CDR3: CASSTGIANYGYTF
DNA: TGTGCCAGCAGCACAGGGATAGCTAACTATGGCTACACCTTC

size: -
J: TRBJ1-2
V: TRBV20-1
D: -
CDR3: CSASTGNYGYTF
DNA: TGCAGTGCTAGCACAGGGAACTATGGCTACACCTTC

size: few
J: TRBJ2-2
V: TRBV29-1
D: -
CDR3: CSVEDSNTGELFF
DNA: TGCAGCGTTGAGGATTCGAACACCGGGGAGCTGTTTTTT

size: few
J: TRBJ2-1
V: TRBV4-3
D: -
CDR3: CASSQDTEATRLREQFF
DNA: TGCGCCAGCAGCCAAGATACGGAGGCTACCCGACTGCGGGAGCAGTTCTTC

size: few
J: TRBJ1-1
V: TRBV4-3
D: -
CDR3: CASSQEIPPHDTEAFF
DNA: TGCGCCAGCAGCCAAGAGATCCCCCCCCACGACACTGAAGCTTTCTTT

size: -
J: TRBJ2-4
V: TRBV7-2
D: -
CDR3: CASSLDLQPKNIQYF
DNA: TGTGCCAGCAGCTTAGATTTGCAGCCCAAAAACATTCAGTACTTC

size: many
J: TRBJ2-3
V: TRBV4-3
D: -
CDR3: CASSQEGDPTDTQYF
DNA: TGCGCCAGCAGCCAAGAGGGGGACCCCACAGATACGCAGTATTTT

size: few
J: TRBJ2-5
V: TRBV2
D: -
CDR3: CASSVEFSQETQYF
DNA: TGTGCCAGCAGTGTTGAGTTCTCGCAGGAGACCCAGTACTTC

size: many
J: TRBJ2-3
V: TRBV29-1
D: -
CDR3: CSVEAPTVRPDTQYF
DNA: TGCAGCGTTGAAGCCCCAACGGTCAGACCAGATACGCAGTATTTT

size: -
J: TRBJ1-2
V: TRBV5-1
D: TRBD1
CDR3: CASSSPGQGANYGYTF
DNA: TGCGCCAGCAGCTCGCCGGGACAGGGGGCTAACTATGGCTACACCTTC

size: few
J: TRBJ2-5
V: TRBV7-9
D: TRBD2
CDR3: CASSLAGRLAETQYF
DNA: TGTGCCAGCAGCTTAGCCGGGAGGCTAGCGGAGACCCAGTACTTC

size: few
J: TRBJ1-4
V: TRBV5-5
D: TRBD1
CDR3: CASSLGQGRNEKLFF
DNA: TGTGCCAGCAGCTTGGGACAGGGGAGAAATGAAAAACTGTTTTTT

size: -
J: TRBJ1-2
V: TRBV29-1
D: TRBD1
CDR3: CSYKTGASYGYTF
DNA: TGCAGCTATAAAACAGGGGCATCTTATGGCTACACCTTC

size: many
J: TRBJ2-1
V: TRBV28
D: TRBD1
CDR3: CASRTKAGQGAYNEQFF
DNA: TGTGCCAGCAGGACGAAGGCGGGACAGGGGGCCTACAATGAGCAGTTCTTC